This TCR beta chain was recorded in a study of blood T cell repertoires in COVID-19. Study as a whole: Whether acute or convalescent, the COVID-19 samples came from the United States, Italy and Spain.

CDR1 and CDR2 from the germline V gene are GTSNPN and SVGIG (reference sequence). V was clipped by 6 bases and J by 3 bases; unmatched bases: 9. The CDR3 has 14 amino acids. Only in-frame clones appear in the TCRdb table, and some are missing; sequencing was by immunoSEQ multiplex PCR. Here the sample spans about 26,000 clones, roughly 90% being singletons. This clone came up a few times. Sequenced input: peripheral blood. The sequence was collected from a human donor in a cohort sampled during active COVID-19. The rearrangement uses TRBV30 and TRBJ2-7, with TRBD1 matching 9 bases. The CDR3 sequence is CACNLDRGLYEQYF. For the CDR3, the DNA is TGTGCCTGTAACTTGGACAGGGGCCTCTACGAGCAGTACTTC.